This T cell receptor (beta chain) was documented in a study of T cell responses to AZD1222 COVID-19 vaccine. About the research overall: Pooling covered second doses at about 4 or about 12 weeks.

The method was immunoSEQ multiplex PCR; TCRdb's version includes in-frame clones alone and lacks a portion of them. Here the sample spans some 110,000 clones, 90% to 95% being singletons. CDR1 is SGHKS, CDR2 YYEKEE, per germline (reference sequence). The V end lost 0 bases, the J end lost 4 bases, and 17 bases lay between the germline ends. The CDR3 is 17 residues long. This clonotype originated in an adult in good health. This chain links TRBV5-5 with TRBJ1-3; D unresolved. Here the sequenced sample was peripheral blood, taken on day 0 of AZD1222 vaccination. The CDR3: CASSLDPRLRPGNTIYF. CDR3 coding DNA: TGTGCCAGCAGCTTGGATCCGCGCCTTAGGCCGGGAAACACCATATATTTT.